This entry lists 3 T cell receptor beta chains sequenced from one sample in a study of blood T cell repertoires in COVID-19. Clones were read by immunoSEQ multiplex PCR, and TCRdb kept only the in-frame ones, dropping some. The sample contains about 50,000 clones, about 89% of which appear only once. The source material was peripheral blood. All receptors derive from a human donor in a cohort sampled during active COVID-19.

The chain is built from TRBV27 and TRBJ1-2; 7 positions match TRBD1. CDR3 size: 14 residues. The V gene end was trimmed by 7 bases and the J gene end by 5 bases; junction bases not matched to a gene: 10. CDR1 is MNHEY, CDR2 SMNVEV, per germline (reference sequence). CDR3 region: CASTSNRGEYGYTF. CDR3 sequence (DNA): TGTGCCAGCACTTCAAACAGGGGAGAGTATGGCTACACCTTC.

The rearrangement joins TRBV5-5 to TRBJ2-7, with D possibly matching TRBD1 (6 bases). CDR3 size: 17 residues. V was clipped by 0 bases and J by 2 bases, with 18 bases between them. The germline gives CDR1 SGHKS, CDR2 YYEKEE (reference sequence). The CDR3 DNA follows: TGTGCCAGCAGCTTGGCAAAACGGACAGCCACAGCCTACGAGCAGTACTTC. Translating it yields CASSLAKRTATAYEQYF.

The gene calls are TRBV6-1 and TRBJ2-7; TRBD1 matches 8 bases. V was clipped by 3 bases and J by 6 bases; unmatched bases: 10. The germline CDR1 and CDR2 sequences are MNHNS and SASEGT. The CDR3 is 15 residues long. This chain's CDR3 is CASSEWTGRVSEQYF. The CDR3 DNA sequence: TGTGCCAGCAGTGAGTGGACAGGGAGAGTAAGCGAGCAGTACTTC.